These 3 T cell receptor beta chains were all obtained from the same sample, sequenced in a study of T cell responses to AZD1222 COVID-19 vaccine. This table comes from immunoSEQ multiplex PCR, and its TCRdb copy is limited to in-frame clones, with some not included. The table records about 130,000 clones, roughly 84% of them present only once. The source was peripheral blood, collected on day 0 of AZD1222 vaccination. Receptors were obtained from an adult in good health.

This chain uses TRBV7-9 with TRBJ2-7; the D call may be TRBD1 or TRBD2 (5 bases each). The ends were cut back, 6 bases at V and 0 bases at J, with 18 bases in the middle. Germline CDR1 and CDR2: SEHNR and FQNEAQ (reference sequence). The CDR3 covers 16 residues. The CDR3 DNA reads TGTGCCAGCAGAGATCAGAGGAAGGGGAGCTCCTACGAGCAGTACTTC. The encoded protein is CASRDQRKGSSYEQYF.

This chain's CDR3 is CASSSGQGASVDTIYF. DNA for the CDR3: TGCGCCAGCAGCTCCGGACAGGGGGCCTCAGTAGACACCATATATTTT. The rearrangement joins TRBV5-1 to TRBJ1-3; 11 nucleotides line up with TRBD1. With 3 bases clipped from V and 8 bases from J, the junction kept 10 bases outside the gene matches. Germline-derived CDR1 and CDR2 are SGHRS and YFSETQ. This CDR3 region has 16 residues.

CDR3 nucleotides: TGTGCCAGCAGGGGTAGCGGGACGATCCCAGGCCGGGCCAAAAACATTCAGTACTTC. Translation: CASRGSGTIPGRAKNIQYF. The genes are TRBV11-2 and TRBJ2-4; 8 positions match TRBD2. Germline assignment: CDR1 SGHAT and CDR2 FQNNGV. The length of the CDR3 is 19 residues. V trimming: 6 bases; J trimming: 1 base; junction bases outside the gene matches: 17.